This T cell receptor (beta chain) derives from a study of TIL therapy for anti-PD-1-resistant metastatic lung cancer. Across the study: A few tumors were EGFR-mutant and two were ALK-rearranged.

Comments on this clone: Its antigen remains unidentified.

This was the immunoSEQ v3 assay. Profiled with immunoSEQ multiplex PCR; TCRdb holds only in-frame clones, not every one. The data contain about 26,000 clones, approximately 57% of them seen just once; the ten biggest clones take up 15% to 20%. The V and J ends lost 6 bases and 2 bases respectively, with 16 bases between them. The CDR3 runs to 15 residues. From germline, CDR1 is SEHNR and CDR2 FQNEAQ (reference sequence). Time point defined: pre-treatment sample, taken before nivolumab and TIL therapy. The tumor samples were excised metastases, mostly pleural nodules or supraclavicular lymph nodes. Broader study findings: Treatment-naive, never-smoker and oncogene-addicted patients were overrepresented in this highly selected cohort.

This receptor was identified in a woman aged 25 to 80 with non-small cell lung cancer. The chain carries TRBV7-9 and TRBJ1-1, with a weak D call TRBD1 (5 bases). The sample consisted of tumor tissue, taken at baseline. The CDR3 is CASSRSSGGNTEAFF. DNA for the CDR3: TGTGCCAGCAGTAGATCAAGTGGGGGAAACACTGAAGCTTTCTTT.